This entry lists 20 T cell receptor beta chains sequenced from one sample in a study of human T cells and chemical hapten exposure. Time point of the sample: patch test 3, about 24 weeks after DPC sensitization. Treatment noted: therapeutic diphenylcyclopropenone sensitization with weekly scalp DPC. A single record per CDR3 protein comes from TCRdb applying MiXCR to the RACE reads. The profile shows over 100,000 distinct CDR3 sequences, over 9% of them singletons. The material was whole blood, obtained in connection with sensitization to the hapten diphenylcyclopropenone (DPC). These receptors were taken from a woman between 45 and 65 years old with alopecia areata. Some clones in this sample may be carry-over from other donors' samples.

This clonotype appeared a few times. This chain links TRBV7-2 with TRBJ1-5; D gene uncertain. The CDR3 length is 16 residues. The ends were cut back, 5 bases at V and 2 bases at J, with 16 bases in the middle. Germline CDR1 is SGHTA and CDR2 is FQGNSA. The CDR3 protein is CASSPTPRSGNQPQHF. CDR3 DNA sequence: TGTGCCAGCAGCCCTACCCCCAGGTCCGGCAATCAGCCCCAGCATTTT.

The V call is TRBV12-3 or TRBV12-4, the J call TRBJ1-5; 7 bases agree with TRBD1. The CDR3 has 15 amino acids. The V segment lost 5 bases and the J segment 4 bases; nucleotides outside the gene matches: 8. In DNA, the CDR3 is TGTGCCAGCAGTCCCGGACAGGTACAGAATCAGCCCCAGCATTTT. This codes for CASSPGQVQNQPQHF.

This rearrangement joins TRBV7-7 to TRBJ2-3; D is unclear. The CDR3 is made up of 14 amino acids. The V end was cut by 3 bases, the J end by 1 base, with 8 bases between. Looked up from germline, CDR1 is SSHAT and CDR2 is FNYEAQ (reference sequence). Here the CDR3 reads CASSLDIGTDTQYF. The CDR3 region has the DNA TGTGCCAGCAGCTTGGATATCGGCACAGATACGCAGTATTTT.

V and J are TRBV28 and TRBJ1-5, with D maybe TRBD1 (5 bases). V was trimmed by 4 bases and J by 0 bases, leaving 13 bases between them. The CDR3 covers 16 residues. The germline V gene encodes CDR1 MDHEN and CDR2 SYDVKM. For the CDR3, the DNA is TGTGCCAGCAGTTCACTACAGGCCCATAGCAATCAGCCCCAGCATTTT. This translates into CASSSLQAHSNQPQHF.

CDR3 DNA sequence: TGCGCCAGCGCAGCAGGGGGCACTAATGAAAAACTGTTTTTT. Its protein product is CASAAGGTNEKLFF. The chain couples TRBV5-1 to TRBJ1-4; 8 nucleotides align to TRBD1. Germline V CDR1 and CDR2: SGHRS, YFSETQ. The CDR3 is 14 amino acids. Trimming took 7 bases from V and 2 from J; bases not matched to a gene: 4.

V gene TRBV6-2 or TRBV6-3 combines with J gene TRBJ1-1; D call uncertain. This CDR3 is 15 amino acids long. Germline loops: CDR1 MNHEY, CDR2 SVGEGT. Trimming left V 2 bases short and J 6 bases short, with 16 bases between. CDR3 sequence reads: CASSYLRLSDPEAFF. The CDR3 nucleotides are TGTGCCAGCAGTTACCTTAGACTAAGCGACCCTGAAGCTTTCTTT.

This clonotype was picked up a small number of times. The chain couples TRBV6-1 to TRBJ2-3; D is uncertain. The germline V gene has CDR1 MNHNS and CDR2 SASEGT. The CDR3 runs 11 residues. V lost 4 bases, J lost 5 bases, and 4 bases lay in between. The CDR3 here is CASSAVDTQYF. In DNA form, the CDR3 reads TGTGCCAGCAGTGCCGTAGATACGCAGTATTTT.

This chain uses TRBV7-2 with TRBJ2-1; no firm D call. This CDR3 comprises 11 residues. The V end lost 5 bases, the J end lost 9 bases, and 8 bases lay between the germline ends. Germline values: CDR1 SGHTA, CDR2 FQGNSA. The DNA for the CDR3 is TGTGCCAGCAGCCCTACGGTTGAGCAGTTCTTC. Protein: CASSPTVEQFF.

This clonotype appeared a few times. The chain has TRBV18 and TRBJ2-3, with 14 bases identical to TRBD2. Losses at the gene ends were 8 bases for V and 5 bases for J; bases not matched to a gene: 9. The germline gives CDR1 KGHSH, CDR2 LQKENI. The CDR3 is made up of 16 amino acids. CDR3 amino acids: CASLPGTSGRGDTQYF. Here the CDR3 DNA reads TGTGCCAGCCTACCAGGGACTAGCGGGAGAGGAGATACGCAGTATTTT.

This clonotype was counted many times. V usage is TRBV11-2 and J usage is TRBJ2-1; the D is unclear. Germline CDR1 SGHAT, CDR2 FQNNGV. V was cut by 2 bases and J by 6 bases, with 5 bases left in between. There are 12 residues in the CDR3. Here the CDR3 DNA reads TGTGCCAGCAGCTTAATGACCAATGAGCAGTTCTTC. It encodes CASSLMTNEQFF.

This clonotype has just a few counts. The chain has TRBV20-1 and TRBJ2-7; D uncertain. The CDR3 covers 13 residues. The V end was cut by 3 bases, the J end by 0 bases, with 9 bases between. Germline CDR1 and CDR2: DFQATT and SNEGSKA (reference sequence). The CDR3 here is CSASGPSSYEQYF. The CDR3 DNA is TGCAGTGCTAGCGGCCCAAGCTCCTACGAGCAGTACTTC.

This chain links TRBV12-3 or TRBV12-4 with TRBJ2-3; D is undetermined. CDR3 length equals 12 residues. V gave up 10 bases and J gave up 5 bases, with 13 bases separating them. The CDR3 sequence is CAIQTPEDTQYF. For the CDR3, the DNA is TGTGCCATCCAGACGCCCGAAGATACGCAGTATTTT.

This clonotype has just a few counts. The CDR3 DNA follows: TGCAGTGCTAGTTGGCAGATGTTTAATGAAAAACTGTTTTTT. Protein: CSASWQMFNEKLFF. The rearrangement uses TRBV20-1 and TRBJ1-4; D is unresolved. CDR3 length: 14 amino acids. Germline assignment: CDR1 DFQATT and CDR2 SNEGSKA (reference sequence). Trimming cost V 3 bases and J 4 bases, with 12 bases left between them.

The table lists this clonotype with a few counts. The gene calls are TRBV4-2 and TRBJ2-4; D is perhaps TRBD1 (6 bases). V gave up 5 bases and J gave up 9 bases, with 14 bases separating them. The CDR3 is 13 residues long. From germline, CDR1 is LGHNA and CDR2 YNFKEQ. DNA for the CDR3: TGTGCCAGCAGCAAAGGGGGAGAAGGCATTCAGTACTTC. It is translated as CASSKGGEGIQYF.

This chain's CDR3 is CASRGSQETQYF. The CDR3 DNA sequence: TGTGCCAGCAGGGGTAGTCAAGAGACCCAGTACTTC. The V gene is TRBV6-2 or TRBV6-3, the J gene TRBJ2-5; D is uncertain. The length of the CDR3 is 12 residues. V dropped 6 bases and J dropped 2 bases, with 7 bases sitting between them. Germline V gene data show CDR1 as MNHEY and CDR2 as SVGEGT.

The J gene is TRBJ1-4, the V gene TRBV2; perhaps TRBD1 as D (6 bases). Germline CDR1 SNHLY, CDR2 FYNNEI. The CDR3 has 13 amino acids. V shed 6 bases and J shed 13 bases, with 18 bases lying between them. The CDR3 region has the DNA TGTGCCAGCAGCGCGCCCACAGGGTTCGGACTGTTTTTT. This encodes CASSAPTGFGLFF. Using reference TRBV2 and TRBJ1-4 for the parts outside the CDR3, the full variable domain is EPEVTQTPSHQVTQMGQEVILRCVPISNHLYFYWYRQILGQKVEFLVSFYNNEISEKSEIFDDQFSVERPDGSNFTLKIRSTKLEDSAMYFCASSAPTGFGLFFGSGTQLSVL.

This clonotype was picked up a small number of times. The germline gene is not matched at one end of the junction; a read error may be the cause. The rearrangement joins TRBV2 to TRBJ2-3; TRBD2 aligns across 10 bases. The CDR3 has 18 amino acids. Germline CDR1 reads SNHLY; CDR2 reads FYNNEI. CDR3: CASNEAGASGGNTDTQYF. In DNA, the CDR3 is TGTGCCAGCAATGAAGCCGGGGCTAGCGGGGGCAATACAGATACGCAGTATTTT.

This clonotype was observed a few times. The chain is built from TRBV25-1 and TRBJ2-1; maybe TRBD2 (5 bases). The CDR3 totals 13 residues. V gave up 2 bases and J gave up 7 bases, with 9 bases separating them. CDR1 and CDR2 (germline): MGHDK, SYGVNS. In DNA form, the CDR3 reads TGTGCCAGCAGTGAACCGGGAAGAAATGAGCAGTTCTTC. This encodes CASSEPGRNEQFF. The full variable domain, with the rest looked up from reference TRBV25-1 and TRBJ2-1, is EADIYQTPRYLVIGTGKKITLECSQTMGHDKMYWYQQDPGMELHLIHYSYGVNSTEKGDLSSESTVSRIRTEHFPLTLESARPSHTSQYLCASSEPGRNEQFFGPGTRLTVL.

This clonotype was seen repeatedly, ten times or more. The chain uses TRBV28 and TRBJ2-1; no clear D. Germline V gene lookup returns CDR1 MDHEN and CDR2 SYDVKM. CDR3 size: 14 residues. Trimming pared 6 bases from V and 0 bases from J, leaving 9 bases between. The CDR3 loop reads CASSLGSSYNEQFF. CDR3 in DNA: TGTGCCAGCAGCTTAGGCAGCTCCTACAATGAGCAGTTCTTC.

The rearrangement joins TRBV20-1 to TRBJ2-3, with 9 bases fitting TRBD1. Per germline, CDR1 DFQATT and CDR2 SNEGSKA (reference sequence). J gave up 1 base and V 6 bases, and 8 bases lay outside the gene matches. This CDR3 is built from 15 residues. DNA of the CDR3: TGCAGTGCGGACAGGGGAGCGGATCGCACAGATACGCAGTATTTT. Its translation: CSADRGADRTDTQYF.